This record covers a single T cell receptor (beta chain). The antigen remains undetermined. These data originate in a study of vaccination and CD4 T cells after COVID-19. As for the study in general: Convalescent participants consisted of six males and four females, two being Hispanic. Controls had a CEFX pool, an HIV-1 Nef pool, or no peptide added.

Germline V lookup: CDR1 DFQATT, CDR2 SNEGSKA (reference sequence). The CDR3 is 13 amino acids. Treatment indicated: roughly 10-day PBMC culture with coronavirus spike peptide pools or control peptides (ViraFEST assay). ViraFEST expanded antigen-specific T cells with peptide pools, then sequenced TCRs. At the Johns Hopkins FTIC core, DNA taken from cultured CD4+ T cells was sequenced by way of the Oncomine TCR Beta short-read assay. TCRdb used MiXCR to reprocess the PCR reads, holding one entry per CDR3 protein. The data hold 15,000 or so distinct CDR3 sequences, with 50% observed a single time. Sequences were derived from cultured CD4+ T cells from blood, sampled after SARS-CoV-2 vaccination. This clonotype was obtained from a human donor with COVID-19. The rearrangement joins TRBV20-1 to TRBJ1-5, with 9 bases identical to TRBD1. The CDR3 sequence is CTQRDRAVQPQHF. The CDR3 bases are TGCACACAACGGGACAGGGCGGTTCAGCCCCAGCATTTT.